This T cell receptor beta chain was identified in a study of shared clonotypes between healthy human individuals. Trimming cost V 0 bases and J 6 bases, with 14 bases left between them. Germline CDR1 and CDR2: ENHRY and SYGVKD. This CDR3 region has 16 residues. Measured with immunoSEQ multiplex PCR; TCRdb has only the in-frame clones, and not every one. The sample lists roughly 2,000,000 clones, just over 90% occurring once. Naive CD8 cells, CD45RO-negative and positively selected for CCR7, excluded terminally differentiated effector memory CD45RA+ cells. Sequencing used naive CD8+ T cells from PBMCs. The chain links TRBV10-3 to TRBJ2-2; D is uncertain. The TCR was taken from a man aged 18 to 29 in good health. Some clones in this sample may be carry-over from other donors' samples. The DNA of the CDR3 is TGTGCCATCAGTGAGTCGAAGCCGCCGTCCCCCGGGGAGCTGTTTTTT. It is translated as CAISESKPPSPGELFF.